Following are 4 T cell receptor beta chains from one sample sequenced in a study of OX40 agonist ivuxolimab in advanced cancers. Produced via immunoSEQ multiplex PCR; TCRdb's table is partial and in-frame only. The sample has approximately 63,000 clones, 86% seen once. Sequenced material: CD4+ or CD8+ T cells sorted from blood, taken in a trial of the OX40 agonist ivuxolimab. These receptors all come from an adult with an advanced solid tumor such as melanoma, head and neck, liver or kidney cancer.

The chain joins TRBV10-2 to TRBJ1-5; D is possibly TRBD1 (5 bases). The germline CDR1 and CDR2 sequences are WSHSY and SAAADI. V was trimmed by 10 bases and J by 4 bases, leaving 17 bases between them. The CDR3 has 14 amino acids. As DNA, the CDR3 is TGCGCCACGAGCTCGGGGCAGGGTAATCAGCCCCAGCATTTT. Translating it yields CATSSGQGNQPQHF.

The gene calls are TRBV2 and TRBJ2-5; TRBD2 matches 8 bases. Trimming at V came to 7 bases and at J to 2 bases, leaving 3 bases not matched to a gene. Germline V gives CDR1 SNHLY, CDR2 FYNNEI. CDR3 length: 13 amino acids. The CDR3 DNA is TGTGCCAGCACACTAGCGGAACAAGAGACCCAGTACTTC. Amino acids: CASTLAEQETQYF.

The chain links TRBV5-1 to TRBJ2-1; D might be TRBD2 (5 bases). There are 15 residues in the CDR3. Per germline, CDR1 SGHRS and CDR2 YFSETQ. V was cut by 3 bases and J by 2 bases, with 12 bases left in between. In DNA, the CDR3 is TGCGCCAGCAGCTCCGGGATCCGTCCCTACAATGAGCAGTTCTTC. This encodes CASSSGIRPYNEQFF.

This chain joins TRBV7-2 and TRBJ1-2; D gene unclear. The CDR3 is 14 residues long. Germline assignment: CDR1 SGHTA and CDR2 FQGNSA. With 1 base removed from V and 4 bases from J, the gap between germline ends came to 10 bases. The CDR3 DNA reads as TGTGCCAGCAGCTTAGAAAGAGGGCTCTATGGCTACACCTTC. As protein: CASSLERGLYGYTF.